This T cell receptor (beta chain) was retrieved from a study of blood T cell repertoires in COVID-19 (dated by TCRdb to 2018 to 2020). Background for the entire study: Samples from collaborators originated in the United States, Italy and Spain and spanned both the acute and convalescent phases of COVID-19. Sample metadata almost always included a de-identified subject ID, COVID-19 status, age in years and sex. Samples came from the ongoing ImmuneRACE study (first 160 participants) plus 1,254 subjects from 6 global collaborators. The prospective study material was composed of cDNA or gDNA derived from T cells, B-cell-depleted T cells, or PBMCs. Deeply sampled blood TCRbeta repertoires from subjects exposed to, actively infected with, or recovered from COVID-19 were included in the dataset. The repertoires were released in a freely available public database intended as a resource for research on the immune response to SARS-CoV-2. HLA class I and class II types, where available, came from metadata supplied by the sample provider rather than from assay-based typing.

Whole blood was collected in K2EDTA tubes by collaborating institutions according to the institutions' own protocols. For TCRbeta analysis, collaborators shipped samples as frozen whole blood, isolated PBMCs, or DNA extracted from either of those sample types. On this clone: Its antigen has not been determined. It has no much larger one-base neighbor in the sample; base qualities were not kept.

On the study overall, not on this receptor specifically: The amount of clinical and demographic metadata varied by source and participant and was provided uncurated.

Relative to germline, V is missing 4 bases and J is missing 7 bases, with 2 bases of the junction outside any gene match. The germline V gene (reference sequence) yields MNHEY for CDR1 and SMNVEV for CDR2. The CDR3 holds 14 amino acids from the cysteine to the phenylalanine. The retained sequence is limited to the CDR3, 42 bases, with the frame set at the first base. TCRbeta CDR3 regions were amplified from genomic DNA using the immunoSEQ Assay, a bias-controlled multiplex PCR. On the authors' methods: The number of nucleated cells in each sample was estimated by amplification of reference gene primers within the assay. Sequence reads were collapsed and filtered to measure the absolute abundance of every unique TCRbeta CDR3 rearrangement. For each sample, productive Simpson clonality was calculated as the square root of Simpson's diversity index across productive rearrangements. TCRdb stores this immuneACCESS table with in-frame sequences only. Part of the clones is absent; in the studies checked, under half of the shortfall reflects unresolved V genes, and no reason is known for the rest. The D gene and trimming were derived from the DNA, and the V and J assignments and clone size from that table. This sample gives tens of thousands of clones in total; more than 80% of them show up just once. The ten biggest clones cover 7% to 7.5% of the sample.

Sample: peripheral blood. This chain joins TRBV27 to TRBJ1-6, with 9 bases in between that match TRBD1. The TCR was taken from a human donor in a cohort sampled during active COVID-19. Here the CDR3 is given as CASSSGTGNSPLHF. The DNA sequence is TGTGCCAGCAGTTCCGGGACAGGGAATTCACCCCTCCACTTT.